These T cell receptor beta chains were read from a single sample in a study of radiotherapy plus CTLA-4 blockade in lung cancer. The assay was immunoSEQ multiplex PCR, and TCRdb's table has in-frame clones only and misses some. Of around 80,000 clones in the sample, approximately 80% were seen once. The sample consisted of peripheral blood, taken from a patient treated with radiotherapy plus ipilimumab. The receptors stem from a human donor with non-small cell lung cancer who had stable disease on radiotherapy plus ipilimumab. CDR3s include the opening cysteine and the closing phenylalanine or tryptophan. The order of the fields is V gene, J gene, D gene, clone size, CDR3 DNA, CDR3 protein. The D gene is left open where the match is weak. Rows give clone size only sometimes, using once, few, many, or a class for an expanded clone.

TRBV28,TRBJ1-5,TRBD1,-,TGTGCCAGCAGTAACCGGGACAGGGCACGATATAGCAATCAGCCCCAGCATTTT,CASSNRDRARYSNQPQHF
TRBV6-5,TRBJ1-6,-,once,TGTGCCAGCAGTGTGGTTTCCACCCCTGGGTCACCCCTCCACTTT,CASSVVSTPGSPLHF
TRBV23-1,TRBJ1-4,-,-,TGCGCCCCCATGAGGGCAACTAATGAAAAACTGTTTTTT,CAPMRATNEKLFF
TRBV11-2,TRBJ1-2,-,-,TGTGCCAGCAGCATGGGGGTTGGGGCGGCGAATGGCTACACCTTC,CASSMGVGAANGYTF
TRBV5-1,TRBJ2-1,TRBD1,-,TGCGCCAGCAGCCCCGGGACAGGGGGGAATGAGCAGTTCTTC,CASSPGTGGNEQFF
TRBV5-1,TRBJ1-4,-,-,TGCGCCAGCGGAGGGGGTTTTAATGAAAAACTGTTTTTT,CASGGGFNEKLFF
TRBV27,TRBJ1-2,-,-,TGTGCCAGCAGCGCATATAAGGGATTGGGGTATGGCTACACCTTC,CASSAYKGLGYGYTF
TRBV11-2,TRBJ2-1,-,-,TGTGCCAGCAGTTATAGCGGTTCCTACAATGAGCAGTTCTTC,CASSYSGSYNEQFF
TRBV19,TRBJ1-2,TRBD1,-,TGTGCCAGTACCCGGACAGGGTTTGGCTACACCTTC,CASTRTGFGYTF
TRBV18,TRBJ2-7,TRBD2,-,TGTGCCAGCTCACCCAGCGGGATCGGGTACGAGCAGTACTTC,CASSPSGIGYEQYF
TRBV19,TRBJ2-4,-,-,TGTGCCAGTAGTTTGAGGACCCAATTGAGTGGACGAGCCAAAAACATTCAGTACTTC,CASSLRTQLSGRAKNIQYF
TRBV2,TRBJ2-7,-,medium-sized,TGTGCCAGCGGTGCCCAGGGTGACGAGCAGTACTTC,CASGAQGDEQYF
TRBV7-8,TRBJ1-2,-,-,TGTGCCAGCAGCTTAGTGATTACAGGGTACTATGGCTACACCTTC,CASSLVITGYYGYTF
TRBV6-1,TRBJ1-1,TRBD1,-,TGTGCCAGCAGTGACAAACAGGGGGCCAACACTGAAGCTTTCTTT,CASSDKQGANTEAFF
TRBV10-3,TRBJ2-1,-,-,TGTGCCACGAGGCGGTCGGAGTACTACAATGAGCAGTTCTTC,CATRRSEYYNEQFF
TRBV9,TRBJ2-1,TRBD1,-,TGTGCCAGCAGCGCGCGCCCCGGGACAGGGGCCTACAATGAGCAGTTCTTC,CASSARPGTGAYNEQFF
TRBV6-1,TRBJ1-4,-,few,TGTGCCAGCAGTGAAGCAGGGGTAAAGGAAAAACTGTTTTTT,CASSEAGVKEKLFF
TRBV6-1,TRBJ1-6,-,-,TGTGCCAGCAGTGTGGGGCCCTATAATTCACCCCTCCACTTT,CASSVGPYNSPLHF
TRBV28,TRBJ2-3,-,-,TGTGCCAGCAGTTGGGGACCTCCAGCAGATACGCAGTATTTT,CASSWGPPADTQYF
TRBV6-5,TRBJ1-6,-,-,TGTGCCAGCAGACCCCGGAGCTCCTATAATTCACCCCTCCACTTT,CASRPRSSYNSPLHF
TRBV5-1,TRBJ1-1,TRBD1,once,TGCGCCAGCAGCCGTAGGGGGCAGGGGGACACTGAAGCTTTCTTT,CASSRRGQGDTEAFF
TRBV19,TRBJ2-7,-,few,TGTGCCACCTCAAGGGCCTTCACGAGCTCCTACGAGCAGTACTTC,CATSRAFTSSYEQYF
TRBV7-2,TRBJ2-5,-,-,TGTGCCAGCAGCCCCCTGGGCGGACTCCAAGAGACCCAGTACTTC,CASSPLGGLQETQYF
TRBV28,TRBJ2-7,-,-,TGTGCCAGCAGTCCTCATACTTCGACCTACGAGCAGTACTTC,CASSPHTSTYEQYF
TRBV18,TRBJ2-1,TRBD2,-,TGTGCCAGCTCACCCCGCCCCCCTAGCGGGAGGGACAATGAGCAGTTCTTC,CASSPRPPSGRDNEQFF
TRBV29-1,TRBJ1-2,TRBD1,-,TGCAGCGTTGATGTGGCAGGGGGCGTTGGCTACACCTTC,CSVDVAGGVGYTF
TRBV27,TRBJ2-1,-,-,TGTGCCAGCAGAAACGGGGTGAGCTCCTACAATGAGCAGTTCTTC,CASRNGVSSYNEQFF
TRBV19,TRBJ1-5,-,-,TGTGCCAGTAGTATCTTAAGGGGCCACACACGGTACGATCAGCCCCAGCATTTT,CASSILRGHTRYDQPQHF
TRBV6-1,TRBJ2-1,-,-,TGTGCCACCGAGGAGGATGAGCAGTTCTTC,CATEEDEQFF
TRBV27,TRBJ2-3,-,-,TGTGCCAGCAGTTTCTATCCGGGATCGGGAGGCACAGATACGCAGTATTTT,CASSFYPGSGGTDTQYF
TRBV5-4,TRBJ2-5,TRBD2,-,TGTGCCAGCAGCTTGATGGGAGGGGCCCTCCTTCAAGAGACCCAGTACTTC,CASSLMGGALLQETQYF
TRBV6-4,TRBJ1-6,-,few,TGTGCCAGCAGTTCTTCCCCAGGAGAAACACCCCTCCACTTT,CASSSSPGETPLHF
TRBV7-9,TRBJ2-1,-,-,TGTGCCAGCAGCTCCCCGCCAGGCTCCTACAATGAGCAGTTCTTC,CASSSPPGSYNEQFF
TRBV5-1,TRBJ2-7,-,-,TGCGCCAGCAGCTTGGAGGGGTCGTACGAGCAGTACTTC,CASSLEGSYEQYF
TRBV7-2,TRBJ2-2,TRBD2,-,TGTGCCAGCAGCCTGACTAGCCGTAACACCGGGGAGCTGTTTTTT,CASSLTSRNTGELFF
TRBV7-6,TRBJ2-7,TRBD1,-,TGTGCCAGCAGCGAAGGAGGACAGGGCGGCGAGCAGTACTTC,CASSEGGQGGEQYF
TRBV7-3,TRBJ2-1,TRBD2,-,TGTGCCAGCAGCCCCAGGACTAGCGGGAGGAGCTCCTACAATGAGCAGTTCTTC,CASSPRTSGRSSYNEQFF
TRBV5-1,TRBJ2-3,TRBD2,-,TGCGCCAGCGCCCTAGCGGGGGGAAGGGCAGATACGCAGTATTTT,CASALAGGRADTQYF
TRBV25-1,TRBJ2-4,-,-,TGTGCCAGCAGTGAACCCTCGAAGGGAAACATTCAGTACTTC,CASSEPSKGNIQYF